Below, 7 T cell receptor beta chains from the same sample are listed, as sequenced in a study of T cells after yellow fever vaccination. TCRdb analysed the 5' RACE reads with MiXCR anew, one entry per CDR3 protein. Of about 29,000 distinct CDR3 sequences listed, around 5% are singletons. Sequencing used CD8+ T cells sorted from PBMCs, obtained 10 days after the yellow fever booster vaccination. Receptors originate from a man aged 30 to 39 who received the YFV17D yellow fever vaccine.

This clonotype has ten or more counts. V usage is TRBV5-1 and J usage is TRBJ2-3; 13 nucleotides line up with TRBD2. CDR3 length equals 17 residues. Germline trimming cut 0 bases from V and 5 bases from J; bases unmatched to any gene: 6. From germline, CDR1 is SGHRS and CDR2 YFSETQ. CDR3 sequence (DNA): TGCGCCAGCAGCTTGGGAGGACTAGCGGGAGAAAAAGATACGCAGTATTTT. It encodes CASSLGGLAGEKDTQYF.

The chain employs TRBV7-8 and TRBJ2-1, with 7 nucleotides matching TRBD2. The ends lost 1 base at V and 4 bases at J; junction bases unmatched: 10. There are 17 residues in the CDR3. Per the germline V gene, CDR1 is SGHVS and CDR2 is FQNEAQ. The CDR3 region has the DNA TGTGCCAGCAGCTTAGGGGTCTGGCCTAGCGGATACAATGAGCAGTTCTTC. The encoded protein is CASSLGVWPSGYNEQFF.

In this sample, this clonotype turned up many times. The chain couples TRBV6-1 to TRBJ2-2; TRBD2 agrees at 9 bases. This CDR3 contains 15 residues. The trim removed 6 bases at V and 3 bases at J, leaving 5 bases unmatched. In germline, CDR1 is MNHNS, CDR2 SASEGT. CDR3 region: CASSVTSGYTGELFF. The CDR3 DNA reads as TGTGCCAGCAGCGTGACTAGCGGCTACACCGGGGAGCTGTTTTTT.

With respect to this clonotype: It may be a read error: a sequence one base away is much more abundant. This chain links TRBV7-2 with TRBJ2-1, with D unresolved. Trimming took off 2 bases at V and 11 bases at J, with 19 bases between the two ends. This CDR3 has 15 residues. Per the germline V gene, CDR1 is SGHTA and CDR2 is FQGNSA. The CDR3 DNA is TGTGCCAGCAGCTTACTGAGCTGGCAGCAGACGAAGCAGTTCTTC. Encoded protein: CASSLLSWQQTKQFF.

In this sample, this clonotype turned up many times. The chain joins TRBV5-1 to TRBJ2-7; 7 bases are a match to TRBD1. This CDR3 has 13 residues. Looked up from germline, CDR1 is SGHRS and CDR2 is YFSETQ. Germline trimming cut 4 bases from V and 3 bases from J; bases unmatched to any gene: 4. The DNA of the CDR3 is TGCGCCAGCAGCCCCAGGGGGAGCTACGAGCAGTACTTC. Amino acids: CASSPRGSYEQYF.

This clonotype was picked up many times. This rearrangement joins TRBV30 to TRBJ2-1; TRBD1 might be the D (6 bases). CDR3 length: 13 residues. CDR1 is GTSNPN and CDR2 is SVGIG in the germline V gene (reference sequence). Trimming stripped 5 bases from V and 0 bases from J, with 8 bases between. The CDR3 DNA follows: TGTGCCTGGGAAGGGGGCTCCTACAATGAGCAGTTCTTC. Protein product: CAWEGGSYNEQFF.

This clonotype was seen repeatedly, ten times or more. The chain links TRBV15 to TRBJ2-3, with unresolved D. This CDR3 region has 17 residues. Per the germline V gene, CDR1 is LNHNV and CDR2 is YYDKDF (reference sequence). V lost 5 bases and J lost 0, with 18 bases in between. The CDR3 DNA reads as TGTGCCACCAGCCCCTCATGGATAGAATCTAGCACAGATACGCAGTATTTT. Encoded protein: CATSPSWIESSTDTQYF.